The 8 T cell receptor beta chains presented below share a single source sample, sequenced in a study of cytomegalovirus exposure and HLA in healthy donors. With 60 Vbeta and 13 Jbeta primers, the PCR was carried out. Repertoires were generated with immunoSEQ multiplex PCR, while TCRdb's copy carries only in-frame clones and drops some. This table has roughly 160,000 clones, almost 75% appearing once. The sample was PBMCs. The receptors derive from a young woman in good health and CMV-seropositive.

This clone was seen only a few times. The chain carries TRBV6-6 and TRBJ1-5; 7 nucleotides match TRBD1. The CDR3 is 15 amino acids. V was clipped by 8 bases and J by 11 bases; unmatched bases: 18. Per the germline V gene, CDR1 is MNHNY and CDR2 is SVGAGI (reference sequence). In nucleotides, the CDR3 is TGTGCCAGCTCCCCATCCGGGACAGTCCCCCCCGCCCAGCATTTT. Translated, it gives CASSPSGTVPPAQHF.

This rearrangement joins TRBV9 to TRBJ1-2, with D possibly matching TRBD1 (5 bases). Germline V gives CDR1 SGDLS, CDR2 YYNGEE. Trimming pared 4 bases from V and 6 bases from J, leaving 22 bases between. The CDR3 is 16 residues long. The CDR3 bases are TGTGCCAGCAGCAACGGGGACTTAACCGGCAGCCATGGCTACACCTTC. It specifies CASSNGDLTGSHGYTF.

In this sample, this clone turned up once. Other nucleotide sequences from this sample produce the same CDR3. The V and J genes are TRBV18 and TRBJ1-2; D is possibly TRBD1 (5 bases). Per germline, CDR1 KGHSH and CDR2 LQKENI. CDR3 length: 13 residues. The V end lost 2 bases, the J end lost 1 base, and 5 bases lay between the germline ends. The chain's CDR3 is CASSPDSNYGYTF. The DNA of the CDR3 is TGTGCCAGCTCACCAGACAGTAACTATGGCTACACCTTC.

The gene calls are TRBV4-3 and TRBJ1-2; D gene unclear. V shed 2 bases and J shed 5 bases, with 18 bases lying between them. The CDR3 runs 16 residues. Germline CDR1 is LGHNA and CDR2 is YSLEER. In DNA form, the CDR3 reads TGCGCCAGCAGCCAACGGGCCGGGGAGTCCGTGTATGGCTACACCTTC. Translating gives CASSQRAGESVYGYTF.

V is TRBV2 and J is TRBJ2-7; 11 bases are a match to TRBD2. Germline V lookup: CDR1 SNHLY, CDR2 FYNNEI. Trimming took 7 bases from V and 3 from J; bases not matched to a gene: 5. CDR3 length: 14 residues. The CDR3 sequence is CASTTSGGRYEQYF. The CDR3 DNA sequence: TGTGCCAGCACCACTAGCGGGGGCCGCTACGAGCAGTACTTC.

The chain has TRBV6-1 and TRBJ2-4, with D maybe TRBD2 (5 bases). This CDR3 region has 17 residues. Trimming stripped 1 base from V and 0 bases from J, with 13 bases between. Germline V CDR1 and CDR2: MNHNS, SASEGT. The DNA of the CDR3 is TGTGCCAGCAGTGAAGTAAGAGGGCTGATAGCCAAAAACATTCAGTACTTC. It yields the protein CASSEVRGLIAKNIQYF.

The rearrangement joins TRBV5-4 to TRBJ1-2; 9 bases agree with TRBD1. Germline loops: CDR1 SGHNT, CDR2 YYREEE (reference sequence). This CDR3 has 16 residues. Losses at the gene ends were 4 bases for V and 0 bases for J; bases not matched to a gene: 7. CDR3 in DNA: TGTGCCAGCAGCCCTTCTGGGACAGGGTCTAACTATGGCTACACCTTC. It encodes CASSPSGTGSNYGYTF.

The rearrangement links TRBV4-2 to TRBJ2-7; weak D call: TRBD2 (6 bases). This CDR3 has 15 amino acids. The V gene's germline CDR1 is LGHNA and CDR2 YNFKEQ. V was trimmed by 0 bases and J by 2 bases, leaving 11 bases between them. The DNA of the CDR3 is TGTGCCAGCAGCCAAGAAGGTACGGGGGCCTACGAGCAGTACTTC. Translating gives CASSQEGTGAYEQYF.